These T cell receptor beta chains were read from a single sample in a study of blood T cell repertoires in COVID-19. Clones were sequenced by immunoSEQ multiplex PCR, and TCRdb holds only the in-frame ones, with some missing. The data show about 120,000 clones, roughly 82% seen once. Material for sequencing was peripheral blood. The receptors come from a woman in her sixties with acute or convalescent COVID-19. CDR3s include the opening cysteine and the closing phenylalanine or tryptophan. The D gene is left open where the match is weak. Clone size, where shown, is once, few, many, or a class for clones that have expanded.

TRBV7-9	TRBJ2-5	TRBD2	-	CASSPSILAGDTQETQYF	TGTGCCAGCAGCCCCAGTATACTAGCGGGGGACACCCAAGAGACCCAGTACTTC
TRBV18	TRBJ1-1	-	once	CASSPMRTPDGTEAFF	TGTGCCAGCTCACCAATGCGGACTCCGGACGGCACTGAAGCTTTCTTT
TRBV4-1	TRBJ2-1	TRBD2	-	CASNLAGGPRQFF	TGCGCCAGCAACCTAGCGGGGGGGCCTAGGCAGTTCTTC
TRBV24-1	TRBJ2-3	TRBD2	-	CATSAVSGGAPLTQYF	TGTGCCACCTCCGCCGTTAGCGGGGGGGCTCCGTTAACGCAGTATTTT
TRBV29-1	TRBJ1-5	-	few	CSVAGGMGQPQHF	TGCAGCGTTGCGGGTGGAATGGGTCAGCCCCAGCATTTT
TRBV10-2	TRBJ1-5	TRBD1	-	CASSPGTVNQPQHF	TGCGCCAGCAGCCCCGGGACAGTAAATCAGCCCCAGCATTTT
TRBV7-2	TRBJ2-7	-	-	CASSFTGSYEQYF	TGTGCCAGCAGCTTTACCGGGTCCTACGAGCAGTACTTC
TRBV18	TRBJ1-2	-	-	CASSPSPQDGYTF	TGTGCCAGCTCACCAAGCCCCCAGGATGGCTACACCTTC
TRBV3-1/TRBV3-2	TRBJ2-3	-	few	CASSLQATDTQYF	TGTGCCAGCAGCCTTCAGGCCACAGATACGCAGTATTTT
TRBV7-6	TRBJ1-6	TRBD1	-	CASSLGGKGNSPLHF	TGTGCCAGCAGCCTAGGGGGCAAGGGGAATTCACCCCTCCACTTT
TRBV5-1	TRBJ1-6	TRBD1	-	CASSLEQGVNSPLHF	TGCGCCAGCTCCCTGGAGCAGGGGGTAAATTCACCCCTCCACTTT
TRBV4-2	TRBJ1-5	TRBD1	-	CASSQGPLQGDQPQHF	TGTGCCAGCAGCCAAGGCCCCCTGCAGGGGGATCAGCCCCAGCATTTT
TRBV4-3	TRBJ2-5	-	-	CASSRHRDSQETQYF	TGCGCCAGCAGCCGGCACCGGGACTCACAAGAGACCCAGTACTTC
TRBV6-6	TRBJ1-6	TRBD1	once	CASSQDRGRSPLHF	TGTGCCAGCAGTCAGGACAGGGGGCGTTCACCCCTCCACTTT
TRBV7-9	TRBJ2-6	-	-	CASTPTEGIISGANVLTF	TGTGCCAGCACCCCGACGGAGGGTATAATCTCTGGGGCCAACGTCCTGACTTTC
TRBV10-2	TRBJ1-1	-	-	CASSESGGTTEAFF	TGCGCCAGCAGTGAGTCGGGGGGGACCACTGAAGCTTTCTTT
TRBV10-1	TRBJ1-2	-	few	CATPRPAGYTF	TGCGCGACCCCGAGGCCGGCTGGCTACACCTTC
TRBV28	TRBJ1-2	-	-	CASRTLRWRGYTF	TGTGCCAGCAGGACCCTTAGATGGAGGGGCTACACCTTC
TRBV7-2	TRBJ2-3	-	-	CASSFGEGDTQYF	TGTGCCAGCAGTTTCGGCGAGGGAGATACGCAGTATTTT
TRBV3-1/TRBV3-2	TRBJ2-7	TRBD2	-	CASSLRGGPNEQYF	TGTGCCAGCAGCCTGCGGGGGGGCCCAAACGAGCAGTACTTC
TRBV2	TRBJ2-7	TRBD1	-	CASGDREWNEQYF	TGTGCCAGCGGTGACAGGGAATGGAACGAGCAGTACTTC
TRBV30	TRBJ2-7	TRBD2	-	CAWSVSGGPYEQYF	TGTGCCTGGAGTGTCAGCGGGGGACCCTACGAGCAGTACTTC
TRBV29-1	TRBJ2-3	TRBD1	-	CSVWDRGTDTQYF	TGCAGCGTCTGGGACAGGGGGACAGATACGCAGTATTTT
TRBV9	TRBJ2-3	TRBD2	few	CASSATLIGLAGDGDTQYF	TGTGCCAGCAGCGCGACCCTTATAGGACTAGCGGGGGATGGAGATACGCAGTATTTT
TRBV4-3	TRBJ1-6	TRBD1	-	CASSPQAIRDRNSPLHF	TGCGCCAGCAGCCCCCAGGCGATCCGGGACAGGAATTCACCCCTCCACTTT
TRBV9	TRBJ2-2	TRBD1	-	CASSPTGVNTGELFF	TGTGCCAGCAGCCCGACAGGGGTGAACACCGGGGAGCTGTTTTTT
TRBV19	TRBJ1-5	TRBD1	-	CASSKPTGAHQPQHF	TGTGCCAGTAGTAAGCCAACAGGGGCGCATCAGCCCCAGCATTTT
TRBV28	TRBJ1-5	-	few	CASSLPNSGNQPQHF	TGTGCCAGCAGTTTACCCAACAGTGGCAATCAGCCCCAGCATTTT